Listed below are T cell receptor beta chains from one sample, sequenced in a study of metastatic and nonmetastatic thyroid tumors. Using MiXCR, TCRdb re-called clones from the PCR reads. Counted here are 25,000 or so clones, around a sixth occurring once; the ten biggest clones make up roughly 4.2%. Specimen: blood. Every receptor here comes from a female donor with papillary thyroid cancer or a benign thyroid nodule (not recorded which). Some clones in this sample may be carry-over from other donors' samples. The conserved cysteine and the conserved F or W are not part of the CDR3 here.

CDR3aa,v_gene,j_gene,len
SARGGRSAGELF,TRBV20-1,TRBJ2-2,12
ASSFYIRTDTQY,TRBV12-3/TRBV12-4,TRBJ2-3,12
ATSDSRDAFQETQY,TRBV24-1,TRBJ2-5,14
ASSAGPGETGNEQF,TRBV11-2,TRBJ2-1,14
ATSDSGTSFQETQY,TRBV24-1,TRBJ2-5,14
AWIEPGGEYEQY,TRBV30,TRBJ2-7,12
ASSYGTSSLVQF,TRBV5-5,TRBJ2-1,12
ASSPEREGVEKLF,TRBV5-5,TRBJ1-4,13
SAILEGLEAF,TRBV20-1,TRBJ1-1,10
ASSPGCSSYEQY,TRBV10-2,TRBJ2-7,12
AISETSDSLLH,TRBV10-3,TRBJ1-6,11
AWSAPGGTQY,TRBV30,TRBJ2-3,10
ASSATVGTEAF,TRBV9,TRBJ1-1,11
SASPMNTEAF,TRBV20-1,TRBJ1-1,10
ASSLGTGRYEQY,TRBV11-2,TRBJ2-7,12
ASSLTNTGELF,TRBV18,TRBJ2-2,11